A single TCR beta chain is shown here with its context. No antigen is known for it. One junction end does not reproduce the germline sequence, and a read error may be involved. The source of the sample is a study of T cell repertoires in cytomegalovirus infection. About the study: TCR beta signatures that were public indicated CMV infection and matching HLA type.

Looked up from germline, CDR1 is MNHGY and CDR2 is SAAAGT. The CDR3 is 14 residues long. TCRdb fed the reads into MiXCR, producing one record per CDR3 protein. The sample comprises hundreds of thousands of distinct CDR3 sequences, approximately 25% of which are singletons, and less than 9.5% rests with the top ten. Study conclusions and caveats: Carriers of CMV and the relevant HLA type were discriminated by public TCR beta frequency. Within the response measured ex vivo, HLA-C-restricted CMV-specific TCR beta clonotypes were dominant.

The receptor was derived from a human donor in good health (CMV status not recorded). Some clones in this sample may be carry-over from other donors' samples. This chain uses TRBV6-8 with TRBJ2-5, with D possibly being TRBD2 (7 bases). Sequenced input: CD8+ T cells from PBMCs. CDR3 bases: TGTGCCAGCTGTTACGGGGGGCGGTCGGAGACCCAGTACTTC. Translated: CASCYGGRSETQYF.